This passage covers 24 T cell receptor beta chains from one sample sequenced in a study of shared clonotypes between healthy human individuals. Method: immunoSEQ multiplex PCR; TCRdb's copy keeps in-frame clones and lacks some. There are over 1.4 million clones in the sample; approximately 96% occur only once, and approximately 1.1% lies in the top ten. Sequenced sample: naive CD4+ T cells sorted from blood. Described subset: CD45RA+ positively selected. The receptors derive from a man in his thirties or forties in good health.

This clone was picked up one time. This chain links TRBV7-9 with TRBJ2-7; D is possibly TRBD2 (5 bases). The CDR3 consists of 12 residues. Germline-derived CDR1 and CDR2 are SEHNR and FQNEAQ (reference sequence). V shed 7 bases and J shed 4 bases, with 11 bases lying between them. The DNA of the CDR3 is TGTGCCAGCACCCTACTAGGTTACGAGCAGTACTTC. Its protein product is CASTLLGYEQYF. Looking up the rest from reference TRBV7-9 and TRBJ2-7 gives the full variable domain: DTGVSQNPRHKITKRGQNVTFRCDPISEHNRLYWYRQTLGQGPEFLTYFQNEAQLEKSRLLSDRFSAERPKGSFSTLEIQRTEQGDSAMYLCASTLLGYEQYFGPGTRLTVT.

The chain carries TRBV7-6 and TRBJ2-3; 10 bases align to TRBD2. Trimming cost V 1 base and J 8 bases; bases outside gene matches: 9. This CDR3 is 16 amino acids long. CDR1 and CDR2 from the germline V gene are SGHVS and FNYEAQ. The CDR3 bases are TGTGCCAGCAGCTTAGGCGAGGTAGCGGGAGGTAGTACGCAGTATTTT. This gives the protein CASSLGEVAGGSTQYF.

This clone came up once. J is TRBJ1-2 and V is TRBV28, with 12 nucleotides matching TRBD1. Germline V gives CDR1 MDHEN, CDR2 SYDVKM. Trimming at V came to 6 bases and at J to 8 bases, leaving 13 bases not matched to a gene. This CDR3 is built from 16 residues. CDR3 sequence (DNA): TGTGCCAGCAGCCCGTCACGGGACAGGGGGCGATTGGGCTACACCTTC. As protein: CASSPSRDRGRLGYTF.

With regard to this clone: This sample also contains other DNA sequences that code for the same CDR3. Written as DNA, the CDR3 is TGCGCCAGCAGCTCGCCCTCCTACGAGCAGTACTTC. Its translation is CASSSPSYEQYF. V gene TRBV5-1 combines with J gene TRBJ2-7, with D unresolved. The CDR3 is 12 residues long. Germline V lookup: CDR1 SGHRS, CDR2 YFSETQ. The ends were cut back, 3 bases at V and 0 bases at J, with 4 bases in the middle.

This chain connects TRBV28 to TRBJ2-1; tentatively, D is TRBD1 or TRBD2 (6 bases each). Trimming removed 3 bases from V and 2 bases from J, with 14 bases in between. Germline V gene sequence: CDR1 MDHEN, CDR2 SYDVKM. This CDR3 is 16 amino acids long. The CDR3 region is CASSFVGGRPYNEQFF. The CDR3 DNA reads as TGTGCCAGCAGTTTTGTTGGGGGGCGGCCCTACAATGAGCAGTTCTTC.

V and J are TRBV9 and TRBJ2-7; TRBD2 agrees at 12 bases. Looked up from germline, CDR1 is SGDLS and CDR2 is YYNGEE. This CDR3 is 16 amino acids long. V trimming: 3 bases; J trimming: 2 bases; junction bases outside the gene matches: 6. The CDR3: CASSARLAGATYEQYF. CDR3 DNA: TGTGCCAGCAGCGCGCGACTAGCGGGAGCTACCTACGAGCAGTACTTC. Looking up the rest from reference TRBV9 and TRBJ2-7 gives the full variable domain: DSGVTQTPKHLITATGQRVTLRCSPRSGDLSVYWYQQSLDQGLQFLIQYYNGEERAKGNILERFSAQQFPDLHSELNLSSLELGDSALYFCASSARLAGATYEQYFGPGTRLTVT.

Note on this clone: This sample also contains other DNA sequences that code for the same CDR3. This CDR3 is CSVVRGTDTQYF. The DNA for the CDR3 is TGCAGCGTTGTCAGGGGAACAGATACGCAGTATTTT. J is TRBJ2-3 and V is TRBV29-1, with a weak D call TRBD1 (6 bases). The CDR3 spans 12 residues. CDR1 is SQVTM, CDR2 ANQGSEA, per germline. V lost 4 bases and J 3 bases, leaving 8 bases between the germline ends.

The chain links TRBV27 to TRBJ2-5; 8 bases are shared with TRBD1. The germline V gene encodes CDR1 MNHEY and CDR2 SMNVEV (reference sequence). CDR3 length: 16 residues. V lost 5 bases and J lost 1; bases outside the gene matches: 9. The CDR3: CASSPRTGFFQETQYF. The CDR3 nucleotides read TGTGCCAGCAGTCCCCGGACAGGGTTTTTCCAAGAGACCCAGTACTTC.

The J gene is TRBJ2-1, the V gene TRBV30; TRBD2 matches 8 bases. Germline lookup yields CDR1 GTSNPN and CDR2 SVGIG (reference sequence). This CDR3 comprises 14 residues. Trimming cost V 4 bases and J 5 bases; bases outside gene matches: 7. The CDR3 here is CAWMQRGYHNEQFF. The CDR3 bases are TGTGCCTGGATGCAGCGGGGGTATCACAATGAGCAGTTCTTC.

This chain joins TRBV6-1 and TRBJ2-6; D unclear. CDR3 length equals 15 residues. V lost 6 bases to trimming and J lost 2 bases, with 11 bases between them. Germline-derived CDR1 and CDR2 are MNHNS and SASEGT. Written as DNA, the CDR3 is TGTGCCAGCAGAACCGTTTTAGCTGGGGCCAACGTCCTGACTTTC. It yields the protein CASRTVLAGANVLTF.

The CDR3 protein is CASSDRANTEAFF. Written as DNA, the CDR3 is TGTGCCAGCAGTGATAGGGCTAACACTGAAGCTTTCTTT. V gene TRBV6-1 combines with J gene TRBJ1-1, with D unclear. Germline CDR1 is MNHNS and CDR2 is SASEGT. CDR3 length: 13 residues. Trimming removed 3 bases from V and 2 bases from J, with 7 bases in between.

This chain connects TRBV9 to TRBJ2-2; D perhaps matches TRBD2 (5 bases). CDR3 length equals 17 residues. Deletions cut 3 bases from V and 9 bases from J, with 24 bases between. Germline-derived CDR1 and CDR2 are SGDLS and YYNGEE. This CDR3 reads CASSATPGKPEARELFF. CDR3 bases: TGTGCCAGCAGCGCGACCCCGGGAAAGCCTGAGGCCAGGGAGCTGTTTTTT.

This clone occurred once. The chain recombines TRBV5-1 with TRBJ2-1, with 7 bases aligning to TRBD2. The ends lost 7 bases at V and 5 bases at J; junction bases unmatched: 9. The CDR3 sequence is 14 residues long. Germline-derived CDR1 and CDR2 are SGHRS and YFSETQ. CDR3 bases: TGCGCCAGCTCCTGGGAGGGCCCGGACAATGAGCAGTTCTTC. Translation gives CASSWEGPDNEQFF.

The rearrangement joins TRBV21-1 to TRBJ2-7; the table's D call, TRBD1, was not checked against the DNA. TRBV21-1 is recorded as a pseudogene. The CDR3 is made up of 15 amino acids. CDR3 in amino acids: CASSKDCQDSYEQYF. As DNA, the CDR3 is TGTGCCAGCAGCAAAGATTGCCAGGACTCCTACGAGCAGTACTTC.

The chain is built from TRBV28 and TRBJ2-7, with D perhaps given as TRBD1 or TRBD2 (5 bases each). The CDR3 is made up of 15 amino acids. Germline CDR1 MDHEN, CDR2 SYDVKM. V was shortened by 7 bases and J by 2 bases, with 18 bases between the two germline ends. DNA for the CDR3: TGTGCCAGCATCCCAGGGACGCCGGGGCCCTACGAGCAGTACTTC. This gives the protein CASIPGTPGPYEQYF. The complete variable domain, with remaining parts taken from reference TRBV28 and TRBJ2-7, reads DVKVTQSSRYLVKRTGEKVFLECVQDMDHENMFWYRQDPGLGLRLIYFSYDVKMKEKGDIPEGYSVSREKKERFSLILESASTNQTSMYLCASIPGTPGPYEQYFGPGTRLTVT.

This chain joins TRBV21-1 and TRBJ1-3; TRBD1, the table's D call, lacks a check against the DNA. TRBV21-1 is described as a pseudogene. The CDR3 spans 17 residues. The CDR3 reads CASSTLLRRTPGNTIYF. For the CDR3, the DNA is TGTGCCAGCAGCACCCTCCTTAGGCGGACACCCGGAAACACCATATATTTT.

The J gene is TRBJ2-3, the V gene TRBV28, with 7 bases fitting TRBD1. The CDR3 loop spans 14 amino acids. Germline lookup yields CDR1 MDHEN and CDR2 SYDVKM. CDR3 nucleotides: TGTACCTCCGGGACAGCGAAAGGAACAGATACGCAGTATTTT. It encodes CTSGTAKGTDTQYF.

The rearrangement joins TRBV5-1 to TRBJ2-7; TRBD1 or TRBD2 may be the D gene (6 bases each). CDR3 length: 14 residues. Germline V gives CDR1 SGHRS, CDR2 YFSETQ. Trimming stripped 2 bases from V and 5 bases from J, with 14 bases between. CDR3 sequence (DNA): TGCGCCAGCAGCTTAAGGGGGGCGGCGAACGAGCAGTACTTC. Residues: CASSLRGAANEQYF.

The rearrangement uses TRBV27 and TRBJ2-1; 7 nucleotides align to TRBD1. From germline, CDR1 is MNHEY and CDR2 SMNVEV (reference sequence). This CDR3 spans 16 amino acids. V lost 5 bases to trimming and J lost 12 bases; unmatched junction nucleotides: 19. CDR3 coding DNA: TGTGCCAGCAGTCCCACAACAGGGGTCGCAGGGATTGGGCAGTTCTTC. Translation gives CASSPTTGVAGIGQFF.

The chain carries TRBV9 and TRBJ2-2, with TRBD2 matching over 7 bases. The CDR3 sequence is 18 residues long. CDR1 and CDR2 from the germline V gene are SGDLS and YYNGEE. The V segment lost 1 base and the J segment 2 bases; nucleotides outside the gene matches: 11. CDR3 region: CASSVSVVAGLNTGELFF. The CDR3 DNA is TGTGCCAGCAGCGTATCGGTGGTTGCGGGACTAAACACCGGGGAGCTGTTTTTT.

Comments on this clone: Other DNA sequences in the sample encode the same CDR3. The genes are TRBV18 and TRBJ1-1; D unclear. CDR1 and CDR2 from the germline V gene are KGHSH and LQKENI. V was clipped by 1 base and J by 0 bases, with 6 bases between them. The CDR3 consists of 14 residues. In nucleotides, the CDR3 is TGTGCCAGCTCACCACTGGCAATGAACACTGAAGCTTTCTTT. It encodes CASSPLAMNTEAFF. The entire variable domain, with the rest obtained from reference TRBV18 and TRBJ1-1, is as follows: NAGVMQNPRHLVRRRGQEARLRCSPMKGHSHVYWYRQLPEEGLKFMVYLQKENIIDESGMPKERFSAEFPKEGPSILRIQQVVRGDSAAYFCASSPLAMNTEAFFGQGTRLTVV.

J is TRBJ2-3 and V is TRBV5-1; 13 nucleotides match TRBD2. The V gene end was trimmed by 4 bases and the J gene end by 0 bases; junction bases not matched to a gene: 5. The CDR3 spans 17 residues. Germline CDR1 reads SGHRS; CDR2 reads YFSETQ. As DNA, the CDR3 is TGCGCCAGCAGCCCACTGGGACTAGCGGGGAGCACAGATACGCAGTATTTT. This sequence encodes CASSPLGLAGSTDTQYF.

The chain joins TRBV5-1 to TRBJ1-2; D might be TRBD1 (5 bases). Trimming stripped 5 bases from V and 8 bases from J, with 22 bases between. The CDR3 is made up of 15 amino acids. Germline CDR1 and CDR2: SGHRS and YFSETQ. CDR3 protein: CASRPTPAGSRGYTF. CDR3 sequence (DNA): TGCGCCAGCAGACCCACCCCGGCAGGGTCAAGGGGCTACACCTTC.

V gene TRBV2 combines with J gene TRBJ2-1; 10 nucleotides match TRBD1. From germline, CDR1 is SNHLY and CDR2 FYNNEI. This CDR3 spans 14 amino acids. Germline trimming cut 4 bases from V and 11 bases from J; bases unmatched to any gene: 8. The CDR3 sequence: CASSATGGAGKQFF. In DNA, the CDR3 is TGTGCCAGCAGTGCGACAGGGGGCGCCGGAAAGCAGTTCTTC.